Listed here are 20 T cell receptor beta chains from one sample, sequenced in a study of memory CD4+ T cells and cytomegalovirus serostatus. The sort gate was single viable CD3+CD4+CD8-CD45RO+ cells for memory CD4+ T cells. The data were produced by immunoSEQ multiplex PCR, yet TCRdb's version contains in-frame clones alone and is incomplete. The table lists about 57,000 clones, roughly 80% of them singletons. Input material: memory CD4+ T cells from blood. The receptors shown here come from an adult in good health and CMV-seronegative.

The chain has TRBV5-5 and TRBJ2-3, with 9 bases fitting TRBD2. CDR3 length: 16 amino acids. Trimming cost V 1 base and J 4 bases; bases outside gene matches: 7. Germline CDR1 reads SGHKS; CDR2 reads YYEKEE (reference sequence). Here the CDR3 reads CASSLMAGGPSDTQYF. CDR3 DNA sequence: TGTGCCAGCAGCTTGATGGCGGGGGGGCCTTCAGATACGCAGTATTTT.

This chain joins TRBV28 and TRBJ1-5; D perhaps matches TRBD1 (6 bases). CDR1 MDHEN and CDR2 SYDVKM come from the germline V gene. V was cut by 6 bases and J by 7 bases, with 22 bases left in between. This CDR3 region has 16 residues. In DNA form, the CDR3 reads TGTGCCAGCAGCCCCCCGACGGGGGGGGCGCGGCAGCCCCAGCATTTT. It yields the protein CASSPPTGGARQPQHF. Filled out from reference TRBV28 and TRBJ1-5, the complete variable domain reads DVKVTQSSRYLVKRTGEKVFLECVQDMDHENMFWYRQDPGLGLRLIYFSYDVKMKEKGDIPEGYSVSREKKERFSLILESASTNQTSMYLCASSPPTGGARQPQHFGDGTRLSIL.

The sample holds a few counts of this clone. The chain uses TRBV10-3 and TRBJ2-7, with D possibly matching TRBD2 (5 bases). CDR3 length: 11 amino acids. Germline V gives CDR1 ENHRY, CDR2 SYGVKD. V dropped 6 bases and J dropped 7 bases, with 10 bases sitting between them. CDR3 sequence reads: CAIREDREQYF. As DNA, the CDR3 is TGTGCCATCAGGGAGGACCGAGAGCAGTACTTC.

This chain uses TRBV28 with TRBJ1-2; D call uncertain. The CDR3 consists of 14 residues. Per the germline V gene, CDR1 is MDHEN and CDR2 is SYDVKM. Trimming took 5 bases from V and 4 from J, leaving 14 bases between them. CDR3 sequence reads: CASSHRPQFYGYTF. The CDR3 coding sequence is TGTGCCAGCAGTCATAGACCACAGTTCTATGGCTACACCTTC.

The V call is TRBV6-5, the J call TRBJ1-1, with D perhaps matching TRBD1 (6 bases). V was shortened by 2 bases and J by 5 bases, with 9 bases between the two germline ends. Germline values: CDR1 MNHEY, CDR2 SVGAGI. The CDR3 spans 13 residues. CDR3 sequence: CASSYQTGTEAFF. The CDR3 nucleotides are TGTGCCAGCAGTTACCAGACAGGAACTGAAGCTTTCTTT.

The DNA of the CDR3 is TGTGCCAGCAGCGTGGACAGGGAAGAGACCCAGTACTTC. This encodes CASSVDREETQYF. The J gene is TRBJ2-5, the V gene TRBV5-6; 8 bases fit TRBD1. The CDR3 contains 13 residues. V lost 4 bases and J lost 3; bases outside the gene matches: 2. CDR1 and CDR2 from the germline V gene are SGHDT and YYEEEE.

This clone appeared a few times. This rearrangement joins TRBV28 to TRBJ1-1; TRBD1 might be the D (5 bases). CDR3 length: 14 residues. Trimming cost V 8 bases and J 8 bases, with 21 bases left between them. Germline CDR1 MDHEN, CDR2 SYDVKM. In nucleotides, the CDR3 is TGTGCCAGCGGCTTTCCGACACAGGAAAAAGAAGCTTTCTTT. Translated: CASGFPTQEKEAFF.

The rearrangement links TRBV5-4 to TRBJ2-1; TRBD2 matches at 11 bases. In germline, CDR1 is SGHNT, CDR2 YYREEE (reference sequence). The CDR3 length is 15 residues. With 4 bases clipped from V and 9 bases from J, the junction kept 9 bases outside the gene matches. The CDR3 sequence is CASSPPTSGRGEQFF. The CDR3 nucleotides read TGTGCCAGCAGCCCACCTACTAGCGGGAGAGGTGAGCAGTTCTTC. The variable domain in full, completed from reference TRBV5-4 and TRBJ2-1, reads ETGVTQSPTHLIKTRGQQVTLRCSSQSGHNTVSWYQQALGQGPQFIFQYYREEENGRGNFPPRFSGLQFPNYSSELNVNALELDDSALYLCASSPPTSGRGEQFFGPGTRLTVL.

This chain joins TRBV5-1 and TRBJ1-4; D not resolved. CDR3 size: 14 residues. CDR1 SGHRS and CDR2 YFSETQ come from the germline V gene. Trimming took 7 bases from V and 1 from J, leaving 11 bases between them. CDR3 loop: CASRRWGTNEKLFF. For the CDR3, the DNA is TGCGCCAGCCGCCGATGGGGAACTAATGAAAAACTGTTTTTT.

To note about this clone: Other DNA sequences from this sample encode an identical CDR3 as well. The chain combines TRBV7-2 with TRBJ1-5; tentative D call: TRBD1 (6 bases). The germline gives CDR1 SGHTA, CDR2 FQGNSA. The CDR3 has 13 residues. V was shortened by 5 bases and J by 4 bases, with 9 bases between the two germline ends. CDR3 DNA: TGTGCCAGCAGCACGAGGGGGAATCAGCCCCAGCATTTT. Translating it yields CASSTRGNQPQHF.

The V gene is TRBV7-8, the J gene TRBJ1-4; D is unresolved. The V end was cut by 1 base, the J end by 3 bases, with 9 bases between. Germline loops: CDR1 SGHVS, CDR2 FQNEAQ. The CDR3 runs to 15 residues. The CDR3 nucleotides read TGTGCCAGCAGCTTAGGCGGAGTACCTAATGAAAAACTGTTTTTT. Its translation: CASSLGGVPNEKLFF.

The genes are TRBV7-8 and TRBJ1-4; a weak D match, TRBD1 (6 bases). The germline V gene has CDR1 SGHVS and CDR2 FQNEAQ. CDR3 length: 19 amino acids. V was cut by 3 bases and J by 5 bases, with 25 bases left in between. CDR3 sequence reads: CASSLGTAGVVLRNEKLFF. The CDR3 region has the DNA TGTGCCAGCAGCTTGGGAACAGCAGGGGTTGTGCTCAGAAATGAAAAACTGTTTTTT. Complete variable domain (other parts from reference TRBV7-8 and TRBJ1-4): GAGVSQSPRYKVAKRGQDVALRCDPISGHVSLFWYQQALGQGPEFLTYFQNEAQLDKSGLPSDRFFAERPEGSVSTLKIQRTQQEDSAVYLCASSLGTAGVVLRNEKLFFGSGTQLSVL.

The chain has TRBV30 and TRBJ1-4, with D unclear. The CDR3 has 11 residues. Trimming removed 2 bases from V and 8 bases from J, with 6 bases in between. CDR1 and CDR2 (germline): GTSNPN, SVGIG (reference sequence). For the CDR3, the DNA is TGTGCCTGGAGTTACAGCGAAAAACTGTTTTTT. It codes for CAWSYSEKLFF.

V is TRBV2 and J is TRBJ1-2, with D possibly TRBD1 on 6 matching bases. The V end lost 6 bases, the J end lost 3 bases, and 11 bases lay between the germline ends. The CDR3 loop spans 13 amino acids. Germline V gene data show CDR1 as SNHLY and CDR2 as FYNNEI. The chain's CDR3 is CASRERTDYGYTF. The CDR3 nucleotides are TGTGCCAGCAGAGAAAGGACAGACTATGGCTACACCTTC.

This chain connects TRBV6-4 to TRBJ1-2; D is perhaps TRBD1 (6 bases). The CDR3 is made up of 15 amino acids. V was cut by 0 bases and J by 7 bases, with 15 bases left in between. Germline V gives CDR1 MRHNA, CDR2 SNTAGT. CDR3 DNA: TGTGCCAGCAGTGACTCAGGGGGGGCTGTCGGTGGCTACACCTTC. It encodes CASSDSGGAVGGYTF.

The chain recombines TRBV11-2 with TRBJ2-5; TRBD1 matches 11 bases. Germline V lookup: CDR1 SGHAT, CDR2 FQNNGV. CDR3 length equals 14 residues. The V segment lost 5 bases and the J segment 4 bases; nucleotides outside the gene matches: 3. The CDR3 region is CASSAGTGGETQYF. CDR3 coding DNA: TGTGCCAGCAGCGCCGGGACAGGGGGAGAGACCCAGTACTTC.

The gene calls are TRBV15 and TRBJ1-4, with a weak D call TRBD1 (6 bases). V shed 8 bases and J shed 7 bases, with 14 bases lying between them. The CDR3 spans 13 residues. From germline, CDR1 is LNHNV and CDR2 YYDKDF (reference sequence). The CDR3 spells CATGGGRGEKLFF. The CDR3 DNA is TGTGCCACCGGCGGGGGCCGGGGTGAAAAACTGTTTTTT.

The chain carries TRBV10-2 and TRBJ1-6, with D maybe TRBD1 (5 bases). Trimming removed 0 bases from V and 10 bases from J, with 7 bases in between. CDR1 and CDR2 from the germline V gene are WSHSY and SAAADI. CDR3 length: 13 residues. Here the CDR3 DNA reads TGCGCCAGCAGTGAGTCCGGGACCTCACCCCTCCACTTT. Its protein product is CASSESGTSPLHF.

This chain uses TRBV28 with TRBJ2-2; D might be TRBD1 or TRBD2, each matching 6 bases. CDR1 is MDHEN and CDR2 is SYDVKM in the germline V gene. Deletions cut 3 bases from V and 3 bases from J, with 23 bases between. This CDR3 comprises 19 residues. This CDR3 is CASSFRGVGRRWDTGELFF. CDR3 nucleotides: TGTGCCAGCAGTTTTAGGGGGGTCGGGAGACGTTGGGACACCGGGGAGCTGTTTTTT.

V usage is TRBV7-3 and J usage is TRBJ1-1, with D tentatively TRBD1 (5 bases). CDR3 length equals 13 residues. Deletions cut 1 base from V and 5 bases from J, with 8 bases between. In germline, CDR1 is SGHTA, CDR2 FQGTGA. CDR3 sequence reads: CASSLMGGTEAFF. DNA for the CDR3: TGTGCCAGCAGCTTAATGGGGGGAACTGAAGCTTTCTTT.